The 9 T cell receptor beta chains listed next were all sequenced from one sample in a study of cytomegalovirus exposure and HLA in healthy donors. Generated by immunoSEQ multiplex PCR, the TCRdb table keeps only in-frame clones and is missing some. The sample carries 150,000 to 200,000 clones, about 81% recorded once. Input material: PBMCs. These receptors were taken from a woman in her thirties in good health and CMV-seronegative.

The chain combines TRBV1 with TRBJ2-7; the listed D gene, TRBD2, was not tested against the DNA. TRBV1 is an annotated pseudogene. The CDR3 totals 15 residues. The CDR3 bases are TGCACCAGCAGCCACCCGGAGCCGACCTTCTACGAGCAGTACTTC. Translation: CTSSHPEPTFYEQYF.

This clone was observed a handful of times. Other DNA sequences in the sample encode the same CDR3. The CDR3 loop is CASSLAPGVSNQPQHF. CDR3 coding DNA: TGTGCCAGCAGCTTAGCCCCCGGGGTGAGCAATCAGCCCCAGCATTTT. This rearrangement joins TRBV11-2 to TRBJ1-5; D not resolved. Germline CDR1 is SGHAT and CDR2 is FQNNGV. Trimming removed 1 base from V and 1 base from J, with 11 bases in between. This CDR3 contains 16 residues. Full variable domain (outside the CDR3, taken from reference TRBV11-2 and TRBJ1-5): EAGVAQSPRYKIIEKRQSVAFWCNPISGHATLYWYQQILGQGPKLLIQFQNNGVVDDSQLPKDRFSAERLKGVDSTLKIQPAKLEDSAVYLCASSLAPGVSNQPQHFGDGTRLSIL.

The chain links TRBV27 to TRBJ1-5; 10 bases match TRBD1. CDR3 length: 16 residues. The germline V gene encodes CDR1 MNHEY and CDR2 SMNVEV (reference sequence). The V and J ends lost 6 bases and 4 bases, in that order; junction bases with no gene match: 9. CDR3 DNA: TGTGCCAGCAGCCCAACCGACAGGGGGCGGAATCAGCCCCAGCATTTT. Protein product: CASSPTDRGRNQPQHF.

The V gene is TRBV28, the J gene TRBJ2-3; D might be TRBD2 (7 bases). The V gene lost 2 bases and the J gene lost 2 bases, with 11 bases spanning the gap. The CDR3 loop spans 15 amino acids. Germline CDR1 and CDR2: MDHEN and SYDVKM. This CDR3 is CASSLAGAHTDTQYF. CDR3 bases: TGTGCCAGCAGTTTAGCGGGGGCTCACACAGATACGCAGTATTTT.

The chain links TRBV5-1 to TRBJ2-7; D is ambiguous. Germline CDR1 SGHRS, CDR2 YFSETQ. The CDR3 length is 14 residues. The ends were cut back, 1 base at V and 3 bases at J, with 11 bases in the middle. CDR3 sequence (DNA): TGCGCCAGCAGCTTGAACACCGTGAACTACGAGCAGTACTTC. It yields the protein CASSLNTVNYEQYF.

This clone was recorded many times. For the CDR3, the DNA is TGTGCCAGCAGTTGGGACAGCGGCGTGGAACTGTTTTTT. Residues: CASSWDSGVELFF. This chain links TRBV7-9 with TRBJ1-4; 7 bases are shared with TRBD1. Germline V CDR1 and CDR2: SEHNR, FQNEAQ (reference sequence). This CDR3 contains 13 residues. V shed 6 bases and J 12 bases; nucleotides not matched to a gene: 10.

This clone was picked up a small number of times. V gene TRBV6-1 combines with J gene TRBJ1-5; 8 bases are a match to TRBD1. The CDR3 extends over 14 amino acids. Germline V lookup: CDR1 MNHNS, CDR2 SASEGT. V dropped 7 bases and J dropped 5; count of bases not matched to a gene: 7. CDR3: CASNRDRTDQPQHF. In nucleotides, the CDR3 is TGTGCCAGCAATCGGGACAGGACCGATCAGCCCCAGCATTTT.

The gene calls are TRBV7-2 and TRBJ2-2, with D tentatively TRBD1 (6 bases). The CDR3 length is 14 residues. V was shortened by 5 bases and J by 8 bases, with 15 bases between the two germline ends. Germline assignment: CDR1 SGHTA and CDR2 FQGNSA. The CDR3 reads CASSIPNRAGELFF. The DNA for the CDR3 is TGTGCCAGCAGCATCCCGAACAGGGCGGGGGAGCTGTTTTTT.

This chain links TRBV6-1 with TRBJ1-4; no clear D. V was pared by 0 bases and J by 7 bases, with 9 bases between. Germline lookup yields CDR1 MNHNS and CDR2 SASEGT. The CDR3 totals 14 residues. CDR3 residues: CASSEAGEGEKLFF. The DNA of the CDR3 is TGTGCCAGCAGTGAAGCCGGGGAGGGTGAAAAACTGTTTTTT.